This TCR gamma chain was identified during a study of Vδ1+ human thymocytes. Whole-study results and caveats: Many TRG clonotypes were shared between donors; TRD repertoires were essentially private. Thymic TRG and TRD repertoires appeared highly polyclonal, with Gaussian CDR3 length distributions.

Germline CDR1 VENAVY, CDR2 YDSYNSRV. CDR3 length: 12 residues. Trimming at V came to 5 bases and at J to 9 bases, leaving 6 bases not matched to a gene. The sorted cells were CD3+ Vdelta1+ Vdelta2- thymocytes from alphabeta-depleted thymus. About this clone itself: What it recognizes is unknown.

Sequences come from RNA converted to cDNA by reverse transcription. The CDR3 regions were amplified by multiplex PCR from V-gene primers to a constant-region primer. TCRdb processed the multiplex PCR reads again with the CATT caller. The repertoire holds 9,000 or so gamma-chain clones, with 50% to 65% as singletons. The chain uses TRGV8 and TRGJP2. TCRdb records no J gene; here it was assigned by comparing the DNA to germline. The source is a girl less than two years old who had congenital heart surgery. Specimen: Vdelta1+ gamma-delta thymocytes from the thymus. Subset denoted: FACS-sorted CD3+ TCRalphabeta- TCRVdelta1+ TCRVdelta2- thymocytes. The CDR3 DNA is TGTGCCACCTGGGTCCCTTATTGGATCAAGACGTTT. This encodes CATWVPYWIKTF.